These T cell receptor beta chains were read from a single sample in a study of blood T cell repertoires in COVID-19. The protocol was immunoSEQ multiplex PCR, while the TCRdb copy is restricted to in-frame clones and leaves out a portion. The sample records about 86,000 clones, roughly 84% being singletons. The sequencing sample was made of peripheral blood. The receptor source for this set is an older man with acute or convalescent COVID-19. CDR3s include the opening cysteine and the closing phenylalanine or tryptophan. The D gene is left open where the match is weak. Expanded clones are given a class, and other clones once, few, many or no size at all.

V	D	size	J	CDR3	DNA
TRBV6-6	TRBD1	-	TRBJ2-7	CASSYQGDEQYF	TGTGCCAGCAGTTATCAGGGGGACGAGCAGTACTTC
TRBV24-1	TRBD2	-	TRBJ2-3	CATSGTSGGTTDTQYF	TGTGCCACCAGTGGGACTAGCGGGGGGACCACAGATACGCAGTATTTT
TRBV21-1	-	-	TRBJ2-4	CASSKALGQGAFKNIQYF	TGTGCCAGCAGCAAAGCGTTGGGACAGGGGGCCTTCAAAAACATTCAGTACTTC
TRBV9	-	once	TRBJ2-6	CASSVVGSSGANVLTF	TGTGCCAGCAGCGTAGTGGGGAGCTCTGGGGCCAACGTCCTGACTTTC
TRBV13	-	-	TRBJ2-5	CASSPGSRETQYF	TGTGCCAGCAGCCCGGGGTCGAGGGAGACCCAGTACTTC
TRBV28	-	-	TRBJ1-5	CASSTDMFNQPQHF	TGTGCCAGCAGTACAGACATGTTTAATCAGCCCCAGCATTTT
TRBV15	TRBD1	-	TRBJ1-6	CATSRDLGQGSRVNSPLHF	TGTGCCACCAGCAGAGATCTGGGACAGGGTTCGAGGGTGAATTCACCCCTCCACTTT
TRBV19	-	-	TRBJ2-2	CASSTRGNTGELFF	TGTGCCAGTAGTACCAGGGGGAACACCGGGGAGCTGTTTTTT
TRBV18	-	-	TRBJ2-1	CASSPRIKGPNNEQFF	TGTGCCAGCTCCCCTCGCATTAAGGGGCCGAACAATGAGCAGTTCTTC
TRBV10-3	-	few	TRBJ1-5	CAISESRLDNNQPQHF	TGTGCCATCAGTGAGTCGCGCCTTGACAACAATCAGCCCCAGCATTTT
TRBV23-1	TRBD2	-	TRBJ2-1	CASSQGTSLLSSYNEQFF	TGCGCCAGCAGTCAGGGGACTAGCCTTCTAAGCTCCTACAATGAGCAGTTCTTC
TRBV10-3	-	-	TRBJ1-2	CAISPGGENGYTF	TGTGCCATCAGCCCGGGCGGGGAAAATGGCTACACCTTC
TRBV2	TRBD1	-	TRBJ1-5	CASSWDRDQPQHF	TGTGCCAGCAGTTGGGACAGAGATCAGCCCCAGCATTTT
TRBV24-1	TRBD1	-	TRBJ2-7	CATSDSTGVPFYEQYF	TGTGCCACCAGTGATTCAACAGGGGTCCCTTTCTACGAGCAGTACTTC
TRBV11-2	-	-	TRBJ1-4	CASPTPSTGRTTNEKLFF	TGTGCCAGCCCTACACCGTCGACAGGACGAACGACTAATGAAAAACTGTTTTTT
TRBV7-8	-	-	TRBJ1-6	CASSLAAGPNSPLHF	TGTGCCAGCAGCTTAGCGGCGGGGCCCAATTCACCCCTCCACTTT
TRBV20-1	-	-	TRBJ2-7	CSQQGNHEQYF	TGCAGTCAACAGGGAAACCACGAGCAGTACTTC
TRBV6-5	-	-	TRBJ1-1	CASTRTAEAFF	TGTGCCAGCACGCGGACAGCTGAAGCTTTCTTT
TRBV24-1	-	-	TRBJ1-5	CATSEPGANQPQHF	TGTGCCACCAGTGAACCAGGGGCCAATCAGCCCCAGCATTTT
TRBV12-3/TRBV12-4	-	medium-sized	TRBJ2-1	CASSLGDEQFF	TGTGCCAGCAGTTTAGGAGATGAGCAGTTCTTC
TRBV9	-	-	TRBJ2-3	CASSVEANPTDTQYF	TGTGCCAGCAGCGTAGAAGCTAACCCCACAGATACGCAGTATTTT
TRBV15	-	-	TRBJ2-2	CATSRTGRGNTGELFF	TGTGCCACCAGCAGAACGGGGCGGGGGAACACCGGGGAGCTGTTTTTT
TRBV15	TRBD1	-	TRBJ1-5	CATSPPRDRGHQPQHF	TGTGCCACCAGCCCTCCCCGGGACAGGGGGCATCAGCCCCAGCATTTT
TRBV18	TRBD1	-	TRBJ1-6	CASSPHPLRDRGQNSPLHF	TGTGCCAGCTCACCACATCCCCTGAGGGACAGGGGGCAGAATTCACCCCTCCACTTT
TRBV6-2/TRBV6-3	-	few	TRBJ2-1	CASSYSPLASYNEQFF	TGTGCCAGCAGTTACTCGCCTCTAGCGAGCTACAATGAGCAGTTCTTC
TRBV7-9	TRBD1	-	TRBJ2-5	CASSISQGQGGETQYF	TGTGCCAGCAGCATCTCCCAGGGACAGGGGGGAGAGACCCAGTACTTC
TRBV6-5	TRBD2	-	TRBJ2-5	CASSGGQETQYF	TGTGCCAGCTCCGGGGGGCAAGAGACCCAGTACTTC
TRBV6-5	TRBD1	-	TRBJ1-3	CASKPGQVSGNTIYF	TGTGCCAGCAAACCGGGACAGGTCTCAGGAAACACCATATATTTT
TRBV4-1	TRBD2	-	TRBJ2-1	CASSQDVAGGLRSYNEQFF	TGCGCCAGCAGCCAAGATGTGGCGGGGGGCCTGCGCTCCTACAATGAGCAGTTCTTC